Shown below are 6 T cell receptor beta chains from a single sample sequenced in a study of cytomegalovirus exposure and HLA in healthy donors. TCRdb's table, derived via immunoSEQ multiplex PCR, lists solely in-frame clones and lacks some. The sample carries under 200,000 clones, roughly nine tenths recorded once. Input material: PBMCs. The receptors were gathered from a woman aged 25-40 years in good health and CMV-seronegative.

The chain links TRBV29-1 to TRBJ2-7, with 7 bases matching TRBD1. V trimming: 1 base; J trimming: 7 bases; junction bases outside the gene matches: 7. CDR3 length: 13 amino acids. Germline CDR1 is SQVTM and CDR2 is ANQGSEA. The CDR3 sequence: CSVEGDRAREQYF. CDR3 sequence (DNA): TGCAGCGTTGAAGGTGACAGGGCTAGAGAGCAGTACTTC.

The chain links TRBV7-9 to TRBJ2-2; 15 bases map to TRBD2. With 5 bases clipped from V and 4 bases from J, the junction kept 5 bases outside the gene matches. This CDR3 comprises 17 residues. The V gene's germline CDR1 is SEHNR and CDR2 FQNEAQ (reference sequence). CDR3 DNA: TGTGCCAGCAGCCCGCGGACTAGCGGGAGGGCCACCGGGGAGCTGTTTTTT. Protein: CASSPRTSGRATGELFF.

This chain connects TRBV6-6 to TRBJ1-1; maybe TRBD1 (5 bases). This CDR3 is built from 12 residues. Germline V lookup: CDR1 MNHNY, CDR2 SVGAGI (reference sequence). Trimming took off 4 bases at V and 8 bases at J, with 11 bases between the two ends. The CDR3 bases are TGTGCCAGCAGTTTCACTCAGGGCGAAGCTTTCTTT. Its translation: CASSFTQGEAFF.

The V and J genes are TRBV6-1 and TRBJ2-7; D not certain. The CDR3 runs 14 residues. Deletions cut 4 bases from V and 4 bases from J, with 14 bases between. Germline CDR1 is MNHNS and CDR2 is SASEGT. The CDR3 nucleotides are TGTGCCAGCAGTGCTGACGGACCTGATTACGAGCAGTACTTC. Translation gives CASSADGPDYEQYF.

This chain connects TRBV18 to TRBJ1-4; maybe TRBD1 (5 bases). This CDR3 spans 15 amino acids. The V end lost 5 bases, the J end lost 0 bases, and 10 bases lay between the germline ends. Germline assignment: CDR1 KGHSH and CDR2 LQKENI. In DNA, the CDR3 is TGTGCCAGCTCATCCCAGGGACCAACTAATGAAAAACTGTTTTTT. Protein sequence: CASSSQGPTNEKLFF.

The V gene is TRBV7-8, the J gene TRBJ2-3, with 10 bases fitting TRBD1. The CDR3 consists of 19 residues. V was pared by 3 bases and J by 3 bases, with 15 bases of the junction left unmatched. Germline V gene data show CDR1 as SGHVS and CDR2 as FQNEAQ. This chain's CDR3 is CASSFRPAGTGVRTDTQYF. In nucleotides, the CDR3 is TGTGCCAGCAGCTTTAGGCCCGCAGGGACAGGGGTTCGGACAGATACGCAGTATTTT.